What follows are 14 T cell receptor beta chains derived from one specimen sequenced in a study of response to subunit inactivated influenza vaccine. TCRdb processed the RT-PCR reads anew with MiXCR; each CDR3 protein has one entry. Among 490,000 or so distinct CDR3 sequences listed, under 9% were seen once. The sample in question was PBMCs from blood, obtained roughly 24 months after vaccination. These TCRs come from a man between 50 and 69 years old who received an inactivated influenza vaccine.

This clonotype showed up many times. This sequence joins TRBV18 and TRBJ2-2; D gene uncertain. V shed 1 base and J shed 0 bases, with 9 bases lying between them. CDR3 length equals 16 residues. Germline CDR1 reads KGHSH; CDR2 reads LQKENI. The CDR3 here is CASSPQDFTNTGELFF. The CDR3 DNA reads as TGTGCCAGCTCACCACAGGATTTTACGAACACCGGGGAGCTGTTTTTT.

This clonotype has a handful of counts. The chain employs TRBV10-3 and TRBJ2-7; D might be TRBD2 (5 bases). The CDR3 runs 14 residues. The V and J ends lost 7 bases and 7 bases respectively, with 20 bases between them. Germline CDR1 reads ENHRY; CDR2 reads SYGVKD. The CDR3 region has the DNA TGTGCCATCATGAATAGGGAGAGACATGAGGAGCAGTACTTC. Translation gives CAIMNRERHEEQYF.

In its sample, this clonotype was seen a few times. The chain links TRBV24-1 to TRBJ2-1; TRBD1 is a possible D gene (6 bases). Germline CDR1 and CDR2: KGHDR and SFDVKD. The CDR3 has 14 residues. The V gene lost 4 bases and the J gene lost 8 bases, with 14 bases spanning the gap. CDR3 sequence reads: CATSDSNRVDEQFF. In DNA, the CDR3 is TGTGCCACCAGTGACTCCAACAGGGTCGATGAGCAGTTCTTC.

This clonotype was recorded many times. CDR3 bases: TGTGCCAGCTCACGAGGACAGGGTGCAGGAAACACCATATATTTT. Translating gives CASSRGQGAGNTIYF. This chain joins TRBV18 and TRBJ1-3; TRBD1 matches 8 bases. This CDR3 is 15 amino acids long. The V gene end was trimmed by 4 bases and the J gene end by 4 bases; junction bases not matched to a gene: 6. The germline CDR1 and CDR2 sequences are KGHSH and LQKENI.

This clonotype has at least ten counts. V is TRBV24-1 and J is TRBJ2-1; perhaps TRBD1 as D (5 bases). This CDR3 comprises 13 residues. Trimming left V 4 bases short and J 4 bases short, with 7 bases between. Germline V gene data show CDR1 as KGHDR and CDR2 as SFDVKD. The DNA of the CDR3 is TGTGCCACCAGTGAAGACAGTTACAATGAGCAGTTCTTC. Its protein product is CATSEDSYNEQFF.

The J gene is TRBJ1-1, the V gene TRBV11-2; TRBD1 aligns across 10 bases. J lost 5 bases, V lost 6 bases, and 0 bases had no gene match. Looked up from germline, CDR1 is SGHAT and CDR2 is FQNNGV. This CDR3 region has 12 residues. For the CDR3, the DNA is TGTGCCAGCAGGGGACAGGGGACTGAAGCTTTCTTT. Its translation is CASRGQGTEAFF.

This chain uses TRBV2 with TRBJ2-1; D is perhaps TRBD1 (6 bases). The germline CDR1 and CDR2 sequences are SNHLY and FYNNEI. The V and J ends lost 7 bases and 7 bases respectively, with 20 bases between them. The CDR3 covers 15 residues. The CDR3 region has the DNA TGTGCCAGCACCTCACAGGGCGCCCCGGGGAATGAGCAGTTCTTC. Translating gives CASTSQGAPGNEQFF.

This clonotype was counted many times. The rearrangement links TRBV28 to TRBJ2-3; 11 bases map to TRBD1. The CDR3 is 15 amino acids. Germline V gene data show CDR1 as MDHEN and CDR2 as SYDVKM. Germline trimming cut 6 bases from V and 3 bases from J; bases unmatched to any gene: 5. CDR3 loop: CASSLGTGGTDTQYF. Written as DNA, the CDR3 is TGTGCCAGCAGCTTAGGGACAGGGGGTACAGATACGCAGTATTTT.

This clonotype has ten or more counts. In DNA, the CDR3 is TGTGCCAGCAGCTTACTTGTAGGAAGAGGGGTTATCAATGAGCAGTTCTTC. Residues: CASSLLVGRGVINEQFF. The V call is TRBV5-5, the J call TRBJ2-1; tentatively, D is TRBD1 or TRBD2 (5 bases each). The V end was cut by 2 bases, the J end by 6 bases, with 21 bases between. Germline CDR1 is SGHKS and CDR2 is YYEKEE (reference sequence). CDR3 length: 17 residues.

The chain employs TRBV20-1 and TRBJ2-3; 11 bases are shared with TRBD2. The CDR3 consists of 13 residues. Germline loops: CDR1 DFQATT, CDR2 SNEGSKA (reference sequence). Trimming took 4 bases from V and 4 from J; bases not matched to a gene: 1. The CDR3 sequence is CSAILAGADTQYF. The CDR3 DNA reads as TGCAGTGCTATACTAGCGGGAGCAGATACGCAGTATTTT.

The sample holds many counts of this clonotype. The chain uses TRBV20-1 and TRBJ2-1; TRBD2 matches at 8 bases. This CDR3 spans 14 amino acids. Looked up from germline, CDR1 is DFQATT and CDR2 is SNEGSKA (reference sequence). V shed 3 bases and J 2 bases; nucleotides not matched to a gene: 3. CDR3 nucleotides: TGCAGTGCTAGTCCGGGGGGGGCCTACAATGAGCAGTTCTTC. It encodes CSASPGGAYNEQFF.

The chain uses TRBV28 and TRBJ1-1, with 7 bases matching TRBD1. V was pared by 5 bases and J by 7 bases, with 7 bases of the junction left unmatched. CDR1 and CDR2 (germline): MDHEN, SYDVKM. This CDR3 contains 13 residues. This CDR3 is CASSKPGTVEAFF. In DNA form, the CDR3 reads TGTGCCAGCAGTAAACCCGGGACAGTTGAAGCTTTCTTT.

The CDR3 spells CASSLGAGGEEKLFF. CDR3 coding DNA: TGTGCCAGCAGTTTAGGGGCAGGGGGCGAGGAAAAACTGTTTTTT. The V call is TRBV12-3 or TRBV12-4, the J call TRBJ1-4, with 8 bases matching TRBD1. The CDR3 runs 15 residues. V shed 1 base and J 8 bases; nucleotides not matched to a gene: 6.

This clonotype was seen a handful of times. This chain joins TRBV2 and TRBJ2-1, with a possible D match to TRBD1 (6 bases). Germline values: CDR1 SNHLY, CDR2 FYNNEI. The CDR3 spans 14 residues. Between the trimmed V and J ends, which lost 7 bases and 0 bases, there was a span of 10 bases. The CDR3 DNA sequence: TGTGCCAGCAAGGGCAGGGGCTCCTACAATGAGCAGTTCTTC. Protein sequence: CASKGRGSYNEQFF.